This T cell receptor delta chain was sequenced during a study of delta chain sequences of gamma delta T cells (dated by TCRdb to 2016 to 2017). This clone qualifies as large (0.1 to 1%). Which antigen it targets is not known. One base away there is no much larger clone; base qualities are not given. Within the sample, other DNA sequences also encode this same CDR3. The library relied on PCR. For sequencing, an Illumina MiSeq was employed. Public reads were reanalyzed in TCRdb with CATT, and rows carrying the same DNA were merged afterwards. Present in this sample are thousands of delta-chain clones, around 67% of which were seen just once. The ten top clones hold roughly 55% of the sample. This TCR derives from a human donor with breast cancer. The specimen sequenced was a tumor sample.

The DNA sequence is given as TGTGCTCTTGGGGAATTGAAGTGGTACTGGGTTGATAAACTCATCTTT. This encodes CALGELKWYWVDKLIF. The chain is assembled from TRDV1 and TRDJ1; TRDD3 is a weak D gene call, 6 bases matching. CDR1 TSWWSYY and CDR2 QGS were looked up in the germline V gene. Counted from cysteine to phenylalanine, this CDR3 has 16 amino acids. Only the CDR3 part of the read is kept: 48 bases, read in frame from the first base. V loses 2 bases, J loses 5 bases, and the germline ends lie 18 bases apart.